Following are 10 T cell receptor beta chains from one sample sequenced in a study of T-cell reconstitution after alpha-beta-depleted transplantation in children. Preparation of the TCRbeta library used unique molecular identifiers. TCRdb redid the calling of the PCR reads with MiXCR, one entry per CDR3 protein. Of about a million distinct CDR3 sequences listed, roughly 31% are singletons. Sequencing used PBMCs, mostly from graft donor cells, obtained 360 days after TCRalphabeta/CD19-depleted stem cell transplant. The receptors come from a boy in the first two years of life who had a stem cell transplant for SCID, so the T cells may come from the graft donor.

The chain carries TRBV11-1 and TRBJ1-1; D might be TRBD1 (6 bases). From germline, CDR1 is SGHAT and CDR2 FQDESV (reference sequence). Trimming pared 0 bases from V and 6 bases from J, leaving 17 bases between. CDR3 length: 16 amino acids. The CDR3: CASSLATYRASAEAFF. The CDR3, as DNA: TGTGCCAGCAGCTTAGCCACATACAGGGCTTCGGCTGAAGCTTTCTTT.

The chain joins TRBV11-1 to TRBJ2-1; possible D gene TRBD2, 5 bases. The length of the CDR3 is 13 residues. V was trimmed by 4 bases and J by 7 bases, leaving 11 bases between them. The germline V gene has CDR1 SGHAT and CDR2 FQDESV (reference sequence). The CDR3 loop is CASSSTSGNEQFF. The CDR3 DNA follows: TGTGCCAGCAGCTCCACCTCGGGGAATGAGCAGTTCTTC.

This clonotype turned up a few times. CDR3 region: CASRRAGGTSSPLHF. The CDR3 DNA reads TGTGCCAGCAGGAGGGCAGGGGGAACTAGTTCACCCCTCCACTTT. V is TRBV12-3 or TRBV12-4 and J is TRBJ1-6; 7 bases are shared with TRBD1. CDR3 length equals 15 residues. Trimming removed 6 bases from V and 9 bases from J; junction bases left unmatched: 11.

CDR3 amino acids: CASSYRGDNQPQHF. CDR3 DNA sequence: TGTGCCAGCAGTTACCGGGGCGACAATCAGCCCCAGCATTTT. The rearrangement uses TRBV6-5 and TRBJ1-5; the D gene is possibly TRBD1 (5 bases). Germline V gene sequence: CDR1 MNHEY, CDR2 SVGAGI. V gave up 2 bases and J gave up 3 bases, with 8 bases separating them. This CDR3 has 14 amino acids.

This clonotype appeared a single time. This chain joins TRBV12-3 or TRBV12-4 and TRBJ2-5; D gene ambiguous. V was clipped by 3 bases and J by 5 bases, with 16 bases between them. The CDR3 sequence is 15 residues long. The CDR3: CASSFGLLPAETQYF. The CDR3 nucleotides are TGTGCCAGCAGTTTCGGGCTACTCCCCGCGGAGACCCAGTACTTC.

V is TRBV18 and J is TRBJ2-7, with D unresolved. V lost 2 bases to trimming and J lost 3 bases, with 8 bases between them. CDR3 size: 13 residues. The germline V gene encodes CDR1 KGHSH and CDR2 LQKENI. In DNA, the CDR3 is TGTGCCAGCTCACCAAGCCAGGACTACGAGCAGTACTTC. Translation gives CASSPSQDYEQYF.

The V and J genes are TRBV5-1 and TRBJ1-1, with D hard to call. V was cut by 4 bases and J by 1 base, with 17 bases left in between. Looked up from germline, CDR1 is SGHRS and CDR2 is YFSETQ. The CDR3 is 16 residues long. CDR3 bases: TGCGCCAGCAGCCCATTTCCCCCCCAGAGGAACACTGAAGCTTTCTTT. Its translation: CASSPFPPQRNTEAFF.

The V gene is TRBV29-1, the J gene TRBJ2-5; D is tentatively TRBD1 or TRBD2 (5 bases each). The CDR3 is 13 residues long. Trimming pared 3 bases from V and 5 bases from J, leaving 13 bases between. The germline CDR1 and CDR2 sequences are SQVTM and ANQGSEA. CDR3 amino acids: CSVDGALGETQYF. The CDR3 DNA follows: TGCAGCGTTGACGGGGCCTTGGGGGAGACCCAGTACTTC.

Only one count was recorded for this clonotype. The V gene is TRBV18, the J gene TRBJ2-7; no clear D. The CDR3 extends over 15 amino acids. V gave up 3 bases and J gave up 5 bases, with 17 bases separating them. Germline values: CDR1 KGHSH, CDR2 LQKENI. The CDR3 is CASSPLTTGVDEQYF. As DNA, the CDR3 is TGTGCCAGCTCACCGCTGACAACGGGCGTCGACGAGCAGTACTTC.

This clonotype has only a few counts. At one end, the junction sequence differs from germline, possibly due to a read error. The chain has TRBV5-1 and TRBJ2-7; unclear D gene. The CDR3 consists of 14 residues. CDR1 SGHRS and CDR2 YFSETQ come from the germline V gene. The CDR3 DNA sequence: TGCCCCAGCAGCCAAGACGGTTACTCCTACGAGCAGTACTTC. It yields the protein CPSSQDGYSYEQYF.